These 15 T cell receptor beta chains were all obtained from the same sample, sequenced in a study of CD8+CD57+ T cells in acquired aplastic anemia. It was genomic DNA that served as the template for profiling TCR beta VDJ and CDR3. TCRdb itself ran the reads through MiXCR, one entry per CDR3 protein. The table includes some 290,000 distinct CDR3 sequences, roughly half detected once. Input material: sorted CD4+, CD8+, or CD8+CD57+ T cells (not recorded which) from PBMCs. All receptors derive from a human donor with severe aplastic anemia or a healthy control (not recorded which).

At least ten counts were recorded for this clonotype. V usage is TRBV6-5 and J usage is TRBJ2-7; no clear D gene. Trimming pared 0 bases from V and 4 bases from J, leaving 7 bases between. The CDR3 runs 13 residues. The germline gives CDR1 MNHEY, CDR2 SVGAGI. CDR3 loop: CASSYSRSYEQYF. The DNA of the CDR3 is TGTGCCAGCAGTTACTCGAGGAGTTACGAGCAGTACTTC.

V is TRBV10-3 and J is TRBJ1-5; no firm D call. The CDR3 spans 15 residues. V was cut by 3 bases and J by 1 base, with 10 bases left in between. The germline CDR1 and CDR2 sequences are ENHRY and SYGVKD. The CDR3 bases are TGTGCCATCAGTGAAGGAGGGCTCAGCAATCAGCCCCAGCATTTT. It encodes CAISEGGLSNQPQHF.

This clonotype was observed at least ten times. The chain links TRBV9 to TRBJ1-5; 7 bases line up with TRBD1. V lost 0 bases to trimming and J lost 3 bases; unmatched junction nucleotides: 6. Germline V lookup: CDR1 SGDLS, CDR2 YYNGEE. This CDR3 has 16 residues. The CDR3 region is CASSVGQGGANQPQHF. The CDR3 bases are TGTGCCAGCAGCGTAGGACAGGGTGGGGCCAATCAGCCCCAGCATTTT.

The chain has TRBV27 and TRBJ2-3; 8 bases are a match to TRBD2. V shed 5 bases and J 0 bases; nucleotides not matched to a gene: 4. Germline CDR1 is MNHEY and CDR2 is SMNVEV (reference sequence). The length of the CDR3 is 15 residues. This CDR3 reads CASSPVAGSTDTQYF. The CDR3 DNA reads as TGTGCCAGCAGTCCCGTAGCGGGGAGCACAGATACGCAGTATTTT.

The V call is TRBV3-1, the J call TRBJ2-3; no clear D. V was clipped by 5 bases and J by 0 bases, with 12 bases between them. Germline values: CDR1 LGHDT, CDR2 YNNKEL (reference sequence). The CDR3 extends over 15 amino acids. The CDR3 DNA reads TGTGCCAGCAGCGCACGACTGCTGAGCACAGATACGCAGTATTTT. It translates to CASSARLLSTDTQYF.

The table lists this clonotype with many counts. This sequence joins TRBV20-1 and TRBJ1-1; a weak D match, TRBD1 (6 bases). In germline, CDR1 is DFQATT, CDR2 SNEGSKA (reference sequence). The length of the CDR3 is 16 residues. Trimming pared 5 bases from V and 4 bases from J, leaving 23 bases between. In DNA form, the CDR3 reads TGCAGTGCTCGACTTCCGGGGGCGGCGGTGAGCACTGAAGCTTTCTTT. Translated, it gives CSARLPGAAVSTEAFF.

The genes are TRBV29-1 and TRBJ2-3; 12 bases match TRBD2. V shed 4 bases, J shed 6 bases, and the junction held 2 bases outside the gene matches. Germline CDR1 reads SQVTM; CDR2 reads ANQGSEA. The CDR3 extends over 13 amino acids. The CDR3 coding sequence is TGCAGCGTTGGGACTAGCGGGACCGATACGCAGTATTTT. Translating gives CSVGTSGTDTQYF.

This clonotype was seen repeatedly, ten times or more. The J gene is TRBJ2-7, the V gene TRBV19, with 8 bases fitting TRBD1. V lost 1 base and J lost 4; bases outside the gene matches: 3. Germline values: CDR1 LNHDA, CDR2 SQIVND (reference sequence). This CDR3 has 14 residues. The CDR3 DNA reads TGTGCCAGTAGTATAGCGAGACAGGGGTACGAGCAGTACTTC. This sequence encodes CASSIARQGYEQYF.

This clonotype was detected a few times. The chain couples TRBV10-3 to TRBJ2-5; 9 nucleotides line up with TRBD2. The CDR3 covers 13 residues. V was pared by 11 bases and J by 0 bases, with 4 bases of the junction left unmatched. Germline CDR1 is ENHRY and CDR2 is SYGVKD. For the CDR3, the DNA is TGTGCCTCCCAGCGGGGGGACCAAGAGACCCAGTACTTC. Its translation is CASQRGDQETQYF.

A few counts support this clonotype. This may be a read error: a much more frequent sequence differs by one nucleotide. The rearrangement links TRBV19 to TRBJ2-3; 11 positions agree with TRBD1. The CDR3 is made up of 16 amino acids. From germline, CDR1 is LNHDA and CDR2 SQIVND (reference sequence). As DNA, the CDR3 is TGTGCCAGTACCCTCGGACAGGGGGCTTACACAGATGCGCAGTATTTT. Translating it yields CASTLGQGAYTDAQYF.

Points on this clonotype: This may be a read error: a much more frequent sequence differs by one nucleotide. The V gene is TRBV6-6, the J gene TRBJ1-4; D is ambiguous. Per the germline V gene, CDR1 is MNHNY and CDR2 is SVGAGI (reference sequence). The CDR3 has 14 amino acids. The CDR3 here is CASSGRRDRERLFF. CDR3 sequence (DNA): TGTGCCAGCAGCGGCAGAAGGGATCGTGAAAGACTGTTTTTT.

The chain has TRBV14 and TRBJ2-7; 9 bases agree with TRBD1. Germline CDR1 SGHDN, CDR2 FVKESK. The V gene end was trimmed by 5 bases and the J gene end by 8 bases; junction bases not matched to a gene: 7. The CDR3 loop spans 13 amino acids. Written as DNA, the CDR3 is TGTGCCAGCAGCTTCGGACAGGGGAGCAAGCAGTACTTC. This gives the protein CASSFGQGSKQYF.

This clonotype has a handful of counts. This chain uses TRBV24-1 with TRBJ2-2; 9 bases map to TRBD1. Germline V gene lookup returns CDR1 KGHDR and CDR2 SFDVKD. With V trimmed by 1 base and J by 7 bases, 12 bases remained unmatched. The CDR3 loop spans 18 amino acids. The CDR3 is CATSDLSGQGYLGGELFF. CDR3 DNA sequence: TGTGCCACCAGTGATTTATCGGGACAGGGTTATCTTGGCGGGGAGCTGTTTTTT.

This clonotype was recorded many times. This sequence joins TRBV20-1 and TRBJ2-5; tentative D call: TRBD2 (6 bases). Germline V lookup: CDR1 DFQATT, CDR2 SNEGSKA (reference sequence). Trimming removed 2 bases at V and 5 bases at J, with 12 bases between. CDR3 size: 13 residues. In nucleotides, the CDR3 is TGCAGTGCTAGAAAAGTGGAGGGGGAGACCCAGTACTTC. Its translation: CSARKVEGETQYF.

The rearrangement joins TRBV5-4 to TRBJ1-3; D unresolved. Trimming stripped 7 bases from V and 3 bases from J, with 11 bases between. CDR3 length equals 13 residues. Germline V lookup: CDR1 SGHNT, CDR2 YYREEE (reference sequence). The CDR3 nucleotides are TGTGCCAGCTCGAAGGGATTTGGAAACACCATATATTTT. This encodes CASSKGFGNTIYF.